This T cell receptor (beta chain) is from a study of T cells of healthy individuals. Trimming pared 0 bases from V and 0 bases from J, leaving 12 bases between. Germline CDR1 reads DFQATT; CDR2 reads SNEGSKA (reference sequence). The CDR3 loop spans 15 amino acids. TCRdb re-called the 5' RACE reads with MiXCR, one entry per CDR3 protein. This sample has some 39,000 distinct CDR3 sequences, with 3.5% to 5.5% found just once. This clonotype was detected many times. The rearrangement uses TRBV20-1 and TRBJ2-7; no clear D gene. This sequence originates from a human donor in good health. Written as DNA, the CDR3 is TGCAGTGCTAGAGATTTGAGCCTGAGCTCCTACGAGCAGTACTTC. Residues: CSARDLSLSSYEQYF.